These 25 T cell receptor beta chains were all obtained from the same sample, sequenced in a study of T cell responses to AZD1222 COVID-19 vaccine. Sequencing was performed with immunoSEQ multiplex PCR; in TCRdb, only in-frame clones are kept and a portion is missing. Of under 100,000 clones detected, 65% to 90% appear once; the ten largest clones hold around 8%. The specimen comprised peripheral blood, sampled on day 0 of AZD1222 vaccination. The receptors were gathered from an adult in good health.

This clone turned up a few times. The J gene is TRBJ2-1, the V gene TRBV5-3, with 10 positions matching TRBD2. TRBV5-3 is noted as an ORF with a role that remains uncertain. V was pared by 4 bases and J by 0 bases, with 1 base of the junction left unmatched. This CDR3 is built from 15 residues. The CDR3 region is CARSPSGSSYNEQFF. CDR3 bases: TGTGCCAGAAGCCCTAGCGGGAGCTCCTACAATGAGCAGTTCTTC.

CDR3 sequence reads: CANTPADGEETQYF. The CDR3 DNA sequence: TGTGCCAACACACCAGCGGACGGGGAAGAGACCCAGTACTTC. The J gene is TRBJ2-5, the V gene TRBV10-3, with TRBD2 as a possible D gene (5 bases). Germline CDR1 reads ENHRY; CDR2 reads SYGVKD. CDR3 length: 14 residues. V gave up 10 bases and J gave up 3 bases, with 18 bases separating them.

The rearrangement links TRBV4-1 to TRBJ1-2; TRBD1 matches at 11 bases. The CDR3 is 14 residues long. Germline V gene data show CDR1 as MGHRA and CDR2 as YSYEKL. J lost 7 bases, V lost 1 base, and 2 bases had no gene match. Written as DNA, the CDR3 is TGCGCCAGCAGCCAAGGGACAGGGGGCTTTGGCTACACCTTC. This sequence encodes CASSQGTGGFGYTF.

J is TRBJ2-2 and V is TRBV5-1, with TRBD2 matching 7 bases. Trimming cost V 2 bases and J 3 bases; bases outside gene matches: 7. The CDR3 sequence is 16 residues long. Germline V gene sequence: CDR1 SGHRS, CDR2 YFSETQ. The CDR3 is CASSFPSGRDTGELFF. The CDR3 nucleotides read TGCGCCAGCAGCTTCCCTAGCGGTCGGGACACCGGGGAGCTGTTTTTT.

The chain recombines TRBV6-6 with TRBJ2-5; D not resolved. This CDR3 spans 12 amino acids. From germline, CDR1 is MNHNY and CDR2 SVGAGI (reference sequence). Deletions cut 0 bases from V and 5 bases from J, with 4 bases between. CDR3 residues: CASSYSRETQYF. In nucleotides, the CDR3 is TGTGCCAGCAGTTACTCGCGGGAGACCCAGTACTTC.

The table lists this clone with a count of one. V gene TRBV7-3 combines with J gene TRBJ2-3; TRBD2 aligns across 12 bases. Germline V CDR1 and CDR2: SGHTA, FQGTGA. The CDR3 consists of 18 residues. The V and J ends lost 2 bases and 6 bases, in that order; junction bases with no gene match: 12. The CDR3 here is CASSLPQTSGSRWDTQYF. The CDR3 DNA sequence: TGTGCCAGCAGCTTACCTCAGACTAGCGGGAGTCGGTGGGATACGCAGTATTTT.

CDR3 sequence: CASGSRVRELFF. The CDR3 DNA reads TGTGCCAGCGGCTCTAGGGTCCGGGAGCTGTTTTTT. This chain joins TRBV2 and TRBJ2-2; D remains unclear. With 8 bases removed from V and 9 bases from J, the gap between germline ends came to 13 bases. In germline, CDR1 is SNHLY, CDR2 FYNNEI. The CDR3 extends over 12 amino acids.

The V call is TRBV9, the J call TRBJ1-1; 8 bases map to TRBD1. The CDR3 runs 15 residues. The junction had 5 bases not matched to a gene; V was cut back by 2 bases and J by 2 bases. Germline CDR1 is SGDLS and CDR2 is YYNGEE. In nucleotides, the CDR3 is TGTGCCAGCAGCGTGGCGGGACAGGCAAACACTGAAGCTTTCTTT. Protein: CASSVAGQANTEAFF.

The chain recombines TRBV5-1 with TRBJ2-7; 8 bases are a match to TRBD1. The CDR3 has 15 amino acids. Germline trimming cut 3 bases from V and 7 bases from J; bases unmatched to any gene: 12. Germline-derived CDR1 and CDR2 are SGHRS and YFSETQ. The CDR3 coding sequence is TGCGCCAGCAGCTCGTCCGGGACAGGTGGTTGGGAGCAGTACTTC. Residues: CASSSSGTGGWEQYF.

This clone was found a few times. The chain is built from TRBV6-5 and TRBJ1-2; maybe TRBD1 (5 bases). This CDR3 region has 13 residues. V lost 0 bases, J lost 8 bases, and 10 bases lay in between. The germline gives CDR1 MNHEY, CDR2 SVGAGI. For the CDR3, the DNA is TGTGCCAGCAGTTACTCCAGGGCCCCGGGCTACACCTTC. It codes for CASSYSRAPGYTF.

The CDR3 nucleotides read TGTGCCAGCAGAACAGGGGGCACCGGGGAGCTGTTTTTT. As protein: CASRTGGTGELFF. V and J are TRBV6-5 and TRBJ2-2, with 8 bases fitting TRBD1. V shed 6 bases and J 4 bases; nucleotides not matched to a gene: 1. This CDR3 is built from 13 residues. Germline V CDR1 and CDR2: MNHEY, SVGAGI.

The chain joins TRBV7-7 to TRBJ2-5; 12 bases are shared with TRBD2. This CDR3 comprises 16 residues. Germline trimming cut 5 bases from V and 5 bases from J; bases unmatched to any gene: 9. CDR1 and CDR2 from the germline V gene are SSHAT and FNYEAQ (reference sequence). CDR3 coding DNA: TGTGCCAGCAGCGACAGGACTAGCGGGATATCGGAGACCCAGTACTTC. It codes for CASSDRTSGISETQYF.

This clone appeared once. The gene calls are TRBV5-1 and TRBJ1-2; maybe TRBD1 (6 bases). The germline gives CDR1 SGHRS, CDR2 YFSETQ. This CDR3 has 14 amino acids. The germline V and J ends were trimmed by 4 bases and 3 bases, with 13 bases remaining between them. DNA for the CDR3: TGCGCCAGCAGCCCTGGACAGTTAGACTATGGCTACACCTTC. Protein: CASSPGQLDYGYTF. Full variable domain (outside the CDR3, taken from reference TRBV5-1 and TRBJ1-2): KAGVTQTPRYLIKTRGQQVTLSCSPISGHRSVSWYQQTPGQGLQFLFEYFSETQRNKGNFPGRFSGRQFSNSRSEMNVSTLELGDSALYLCASSPGQLDYGYTFGSGTRLTVV.

V is TRBV10-3 and J is TRBJ1-6; D is unresolved. V gave up 0 bases and J gave up 6 bases, with 9 bases separating them. The CDR3 is 15 residues long. Germline assignment: CDR1 ENHRY and CDR2 SYGVKD. CDR3 amino acids: CAISESVVLNSPLHF. The DNA for the CDR3 is TGTGCCATCAGTGAGTCTGTGGTCCTTAATTCACCCCTCCACTTT.

This clone was counted between two and nine times. The chain carries TRBV10-2 and TRBJ2-1; 14 nucleotides agree with TRBD2. The germline CDR1 and CDR2 sequences are WSHSY and SAAADI. Unmatched junction bases numbered 12, after V lost 8 bases and J lost 9 bases. The CDR3 loop spans 16 amino acids. The CDR3: CASLLPGLAGVVEQFF. CDR3 nucleotide sequence: TGCGCCAGCTTATTACCGGGACTAGCGGGAGTCGTTGAGCAGTTCTTC.

The V call is TRBV7-9, the J call TRBJ1-4; D is undetermined. V was cut by 4 bases and J by 10 bases, with 10 bases left in between. Germline CDR1 is SEHNR and CDR2 is FQNEAQ (reference sequence). CDR3 length equals 12 residues. The CDR3 region has the DNA TGTGCCAGCAGCTCTTTGCCGGGAAAACTGTTTTTT. It encodes CASSSLPGKLFF.

The J gene is TRBJ1-3, the V gene TRBV29-1, with D hard to call. Germline CDR1 is SQVTM and CDR2 is ANQGSEA. V was shortened by 4 bases and J by 4 bases, with 14 bases between the two germline ends. This CDR3 is built from 14 residues. This CDR3 reads CSVASRSEGNTIYF. CDR3 nucleotides: TGCAGCGTTGCAAGTCGTAGCGAGGGAAACACCATATATTTT.

This chain connects TRBV11-3 to TRBJ2-2, with D possibly being TRBD2 (7 bases). CDR1 and CDR2 (germline): SGHNT, YENEEA. V lost 9 bases, J lost 4 bases, and 24 bases lay in between. The CDR3 is 17 amino acids. CDR3 in amino acids: CASRGGGGGSRTGELFF. The CDR3, as DNA: TGTGCCAGTCGAGGCGGCGGCGGGGGCTCTCGCACCGGGGAGCTGTTTTTT.

The chain links TRBV30 to TRBJ2-1, with D unclear. CDR3 length: 11 residues. Trimming pared 5 bases from V and 8 bases from J, leaving 10 bases between. The germline V gene has CDR1 GTSNPN and CDR2 SVGIG (reference sequence). In DNA, the CDR3 is TGTGCCTGGGGGGTATTGGATGAGCAGTTCTTC. Its translation: CAWGVLDEQFF.

The CDR3 DNA reads as TGTGCCAGCAGCATTCTCAGGGGCGCGACAGATACGCAGTATTTT. Its protein is CASSILRGATDTQYF. The chain employs TRBV3-1 (or the pseudogene TRBV3-2) and TRBJ2-3, with D tentatively TRBD1 (6 bases). The CDR3 sequence is 15 residues long. Germline CDR1 and CDR2: LGHDT and YNNKEL (reference sequence). V lost 5 bases to trimming and J lost 3 bases, with 15 bases between them.

The chain couples TRBV29-1 to TRBJ1-1; TRBD1 agrees at 10 bases. The V gene's germline CDR1 is SQVTM and CDR2 ANQGSEA. V shed 4 bases and J 12 bases; nucleotides not matched to a gene: 8. CDR3 length equals 12 residues. This CDR3 reads CSVGGGQGFPFF. CDR3 nucleotides: TGCAGCGTTGGAGGGGGACAGGGGTTTCCTTTCTTT. The whole variable domain, remainder taken from reference TRBV29-1 and TRBJ1-1, is SAVISQKPSRDICQRGTSLTIQCQVDSQVTMMFWYRQQPGQSLTLIATANQGSEATYESGFVIDKFPISRPNLTFSTLTVSNMSPEDSSIYLCSVGGGQGFPFFGQGTRLTVV.

The chain joins TRBV5-6 to TRBJ1-2; 8 bases line up with TRBD1. The germline gives CDR1 SGHDT, CDR2 YYEEEE. V shed 4 bases and J 4 bases; nucleotides not matched to a gene: 6. This CDR3 has 14 amino acids. CDR3 region: CASSHATGVYGYTF. For the CDR3, the DNA is TGTGCCAGCAGCCACGCGACAGGGGTCTATGGCTACACCTTC.

On this clone itself: The sample holds other DNA sequences that translate to the same CDR3. The chain is built from TRBV5-1 and TRBJ2-2; D gene ambiguous. The CDR3 is made up of 14 amino acids. The germline CDR1 and CDR2 sequences are SGHRS and YFSETQ. Trimming removed 0 bases from V and 2 bases from J, with 5 bases in between. The CDR3 coding sequence is TGCGCCAGCAGCTTGGGCAGAAACACCGGGGAGCTGTTTTTT. It is translated as CASSLGRNTGELFF.

J is TRBJ1-6 and V is TRBV25-1; D unclear. The CDR3 is made up of 13 amino acids. Per the germline V gene, CDR1 is MGHDK and CDR2 is SYGVNS. Trimming removed 5 bases at V and 10 bases at J, with 12 bases between. This CDR3 is CASSNTRESPLHF. The CDR3 coding sequence is TGTGCCAGCAGTAATACCCGGGAATCACCCCTCCACTTT.

The V gene is TRBV11-3, the J gene TRBJ2-6; D ambiguous. The germline V gene encodes CDR1 SGHNT and CDR2 YENEEA. The CDR3 is made up of 18 amino acids. Trimming took 1 base from V and 0 from J, leaving 13 bases between them. The CDR3 DNA reads TGTGCCAGCAGCTTAGTATCGGCTTCTCTCTCTGGGGCCAACGTCCTGACTTTC. It is translated as CASSLVSASLSGANVLTF.